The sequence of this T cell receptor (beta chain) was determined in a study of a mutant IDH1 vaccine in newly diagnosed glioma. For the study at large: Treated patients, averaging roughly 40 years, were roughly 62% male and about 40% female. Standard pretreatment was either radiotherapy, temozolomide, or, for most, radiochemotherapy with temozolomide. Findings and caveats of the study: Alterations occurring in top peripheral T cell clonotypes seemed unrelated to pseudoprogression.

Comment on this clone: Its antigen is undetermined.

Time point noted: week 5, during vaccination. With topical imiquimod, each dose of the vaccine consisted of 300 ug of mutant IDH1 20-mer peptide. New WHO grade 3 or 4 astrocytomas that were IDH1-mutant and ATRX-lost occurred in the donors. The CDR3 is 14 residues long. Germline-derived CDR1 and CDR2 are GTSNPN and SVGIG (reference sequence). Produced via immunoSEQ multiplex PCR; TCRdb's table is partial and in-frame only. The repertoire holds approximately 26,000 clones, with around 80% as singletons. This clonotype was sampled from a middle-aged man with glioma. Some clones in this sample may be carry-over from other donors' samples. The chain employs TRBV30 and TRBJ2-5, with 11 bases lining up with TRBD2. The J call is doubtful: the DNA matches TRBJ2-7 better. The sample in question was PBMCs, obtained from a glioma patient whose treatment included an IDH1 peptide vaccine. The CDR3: CAWELAGASYEQYF. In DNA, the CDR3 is TGTGCCTGGGAACTAGCGGGGGCCTCCTACGAGCAGTACTTC.